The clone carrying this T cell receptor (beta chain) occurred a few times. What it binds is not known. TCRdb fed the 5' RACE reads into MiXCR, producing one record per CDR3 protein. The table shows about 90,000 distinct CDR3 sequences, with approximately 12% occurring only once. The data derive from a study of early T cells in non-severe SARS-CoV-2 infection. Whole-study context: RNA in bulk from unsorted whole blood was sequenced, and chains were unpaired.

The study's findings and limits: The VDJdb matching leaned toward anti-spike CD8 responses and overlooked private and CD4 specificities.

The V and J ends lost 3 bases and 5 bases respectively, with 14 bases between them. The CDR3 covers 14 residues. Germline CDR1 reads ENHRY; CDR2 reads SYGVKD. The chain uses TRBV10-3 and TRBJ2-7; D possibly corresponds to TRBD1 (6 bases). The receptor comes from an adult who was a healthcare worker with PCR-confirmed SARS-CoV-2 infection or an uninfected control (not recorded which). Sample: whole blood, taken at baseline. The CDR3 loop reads CAISDNRDENEQYF. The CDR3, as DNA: TGTGCCATCAGTGATAACAGGGATGAAAACGAGCAGTACTTC.